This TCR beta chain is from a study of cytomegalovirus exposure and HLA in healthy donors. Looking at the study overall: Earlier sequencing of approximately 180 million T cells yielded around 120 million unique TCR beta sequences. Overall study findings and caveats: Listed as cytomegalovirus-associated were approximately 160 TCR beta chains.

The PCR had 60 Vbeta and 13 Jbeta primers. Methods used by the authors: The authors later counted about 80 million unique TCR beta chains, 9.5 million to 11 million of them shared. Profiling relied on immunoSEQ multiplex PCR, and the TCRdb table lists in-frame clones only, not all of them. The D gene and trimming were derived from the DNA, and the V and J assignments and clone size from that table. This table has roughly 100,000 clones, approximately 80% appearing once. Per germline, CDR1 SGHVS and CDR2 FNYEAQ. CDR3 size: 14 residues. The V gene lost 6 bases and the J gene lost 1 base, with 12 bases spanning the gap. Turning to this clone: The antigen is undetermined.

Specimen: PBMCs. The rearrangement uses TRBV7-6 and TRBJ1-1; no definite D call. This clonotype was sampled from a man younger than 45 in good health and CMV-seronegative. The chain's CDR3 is CASRPRAGNTEAFF. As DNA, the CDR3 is TGTGCCAGCAGACCTAGGGCGGGGAACACTGAAGCTTTCTTT.